This TCR beta chain was observed in a study of cytomegalovirus exposure and HLA in healthy donors. Produced via immunoSEQ multiplex PCR; TCRdb's table is partial and in-frame only. The profile covers 140,000 or so clones, with roughly nine tenths appearing a single time and over 9% taken by the ten largest. This CDR3 contains 15 residues. Per germline, CDR1 SGHDN and CDR2 FVKESK. J gave up 5 bases and V 4 bases, and 7 bases lay outside the gene matches. This sequence joins TRBV14 and TRBJ2-2; 7 bases match TRBD2. Sequencing was done on a sample of PBMCs. This clonotype was sampled from a young woman in good health and CMV-seropositive. The CDR3: CASSRLAGVTGELFF. CDR3 sequence (DNA): TGTGCCAGCAGCCGGCTGGCGGGGGTAACCGGGGAGCTGTTTTTT.